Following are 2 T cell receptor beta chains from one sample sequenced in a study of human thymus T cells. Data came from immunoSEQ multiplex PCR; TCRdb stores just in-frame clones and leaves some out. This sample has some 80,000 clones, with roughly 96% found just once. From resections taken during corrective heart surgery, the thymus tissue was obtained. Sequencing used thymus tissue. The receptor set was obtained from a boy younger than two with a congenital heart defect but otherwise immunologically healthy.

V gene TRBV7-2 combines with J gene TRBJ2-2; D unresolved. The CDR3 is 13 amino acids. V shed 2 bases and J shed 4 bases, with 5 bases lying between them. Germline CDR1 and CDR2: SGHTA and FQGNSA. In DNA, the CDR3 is TGTGCCAGCAGCTTATTGGGCACCGGGGAGCTGTTTTTT. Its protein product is CASSLLGTGELFF. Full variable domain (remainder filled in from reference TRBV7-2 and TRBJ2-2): GAGVSQSPSNKVTEKGKDVELRCDPISGHTALYWYRQSLGQGLEFLIYFQGNSAPDKSGLPSDRFSAERTGGSVSTLTIQRTQQEDSAVYLCASSLLGTGELFFGEGSRLTVL.

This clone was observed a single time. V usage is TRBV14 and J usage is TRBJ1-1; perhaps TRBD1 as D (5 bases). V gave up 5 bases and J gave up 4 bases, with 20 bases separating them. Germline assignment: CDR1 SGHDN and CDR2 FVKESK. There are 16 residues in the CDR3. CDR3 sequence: CASSGGVQAGGTEAFF. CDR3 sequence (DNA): TGTGCCAGCAGCGGCGGAGTACAGGCCGGGGGCACTGAAGCTTTCTTT.